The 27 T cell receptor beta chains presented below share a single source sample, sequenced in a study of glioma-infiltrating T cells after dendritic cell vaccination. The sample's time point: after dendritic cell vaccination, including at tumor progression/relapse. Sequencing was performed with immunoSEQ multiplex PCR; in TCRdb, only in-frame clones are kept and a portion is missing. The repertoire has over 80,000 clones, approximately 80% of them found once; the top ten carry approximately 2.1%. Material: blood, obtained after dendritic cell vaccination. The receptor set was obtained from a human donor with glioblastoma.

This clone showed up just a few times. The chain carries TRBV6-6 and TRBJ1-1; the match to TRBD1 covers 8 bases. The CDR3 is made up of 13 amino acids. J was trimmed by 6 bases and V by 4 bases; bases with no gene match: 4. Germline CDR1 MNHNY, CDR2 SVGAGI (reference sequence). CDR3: CASSSDRAPEAFF. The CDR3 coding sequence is TGTGCCAGCAGTTCGGACAGGGCTCCTGAAGCTTTCTTT.

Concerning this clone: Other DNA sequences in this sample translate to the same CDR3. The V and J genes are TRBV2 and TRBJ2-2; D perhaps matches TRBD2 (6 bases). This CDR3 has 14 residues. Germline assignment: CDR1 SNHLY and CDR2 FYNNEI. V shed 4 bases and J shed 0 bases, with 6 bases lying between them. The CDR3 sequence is CASSGGTNTGELFF. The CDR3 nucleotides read TGTGCCAGCAGTGGCGGGACGAACACCGGGGAGCTGTTTTTT.

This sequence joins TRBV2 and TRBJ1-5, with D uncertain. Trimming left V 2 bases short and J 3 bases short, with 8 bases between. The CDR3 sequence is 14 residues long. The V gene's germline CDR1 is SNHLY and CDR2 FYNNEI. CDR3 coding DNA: TGTGCCAGCAGTGAAAACAAATTCAATCAGCCCCAGCATTTT. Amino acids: CASSENKFNQPQHF.

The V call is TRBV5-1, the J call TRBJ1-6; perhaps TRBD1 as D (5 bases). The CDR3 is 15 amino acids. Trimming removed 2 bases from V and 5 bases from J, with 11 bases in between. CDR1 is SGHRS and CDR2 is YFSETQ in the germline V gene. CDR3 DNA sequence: TGCGCCAGCAGCTTTGCAGGGCAGGATAATTCACCCCTCCACTTT. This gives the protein CASSFAGQDNSPLHF.

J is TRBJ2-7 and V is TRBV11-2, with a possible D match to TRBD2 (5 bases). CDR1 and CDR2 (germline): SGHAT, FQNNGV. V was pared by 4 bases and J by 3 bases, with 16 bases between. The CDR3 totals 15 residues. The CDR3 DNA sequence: TGTGCCAGCAGCTCACCGAGCGGACCCGACTACGAGCAGTACGTC. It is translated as CASSSPSGPDYEQYV.

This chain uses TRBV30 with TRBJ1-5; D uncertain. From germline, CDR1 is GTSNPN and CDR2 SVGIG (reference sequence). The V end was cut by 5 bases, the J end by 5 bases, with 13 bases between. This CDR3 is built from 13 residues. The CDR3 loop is CAWGTDWDQPQHF. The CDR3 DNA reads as TGTGCCTGGGGCACCGACTGGGATCAGCCCCAGCATTTT. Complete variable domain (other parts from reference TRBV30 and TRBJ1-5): SQTIHQWPATLVQPVGSPLSLECTVEGTSNPNLYWYRQAAGRGLQLLFYSVGIGQISSEVPQNLSASRPQDRQFILSSKKLLLSDSGFYLCAWGTDWDQPQHFGDGTRLSIL.

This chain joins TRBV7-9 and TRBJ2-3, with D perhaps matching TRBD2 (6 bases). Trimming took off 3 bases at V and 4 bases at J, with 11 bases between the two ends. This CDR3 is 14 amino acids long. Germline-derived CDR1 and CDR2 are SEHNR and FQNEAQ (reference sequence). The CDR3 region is CASSFGREADTQYF. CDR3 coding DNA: TGTGCCAGCAGCTTCGGCAGGGAGGCAGATACGCAGTATTTT.

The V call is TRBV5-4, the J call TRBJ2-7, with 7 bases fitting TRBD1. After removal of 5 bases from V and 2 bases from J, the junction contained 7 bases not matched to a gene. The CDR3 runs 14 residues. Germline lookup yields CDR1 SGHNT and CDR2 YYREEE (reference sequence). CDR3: CASRRDRHTYEQYV. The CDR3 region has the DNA TGTGCCAGCAGAAGGGACAGACATACCTACGAGCAGTACGTC.

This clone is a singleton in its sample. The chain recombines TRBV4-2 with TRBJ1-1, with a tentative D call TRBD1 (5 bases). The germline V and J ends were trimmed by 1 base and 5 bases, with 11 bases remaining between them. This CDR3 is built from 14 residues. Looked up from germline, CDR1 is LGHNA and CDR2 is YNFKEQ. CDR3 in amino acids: CASSQGRVVTEAFF. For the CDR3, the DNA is TGTGCCAGCAGCCAAGGCAGGGTGGTGACTGAAGCTTTCTTT.

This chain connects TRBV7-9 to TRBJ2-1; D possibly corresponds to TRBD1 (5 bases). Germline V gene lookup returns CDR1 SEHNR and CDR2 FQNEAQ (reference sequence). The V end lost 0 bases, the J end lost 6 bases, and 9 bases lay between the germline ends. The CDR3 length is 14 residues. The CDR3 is CASSLAVRANEQFF. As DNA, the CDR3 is TGTGCCAGCAGCTTAGCGGTCAGGGCCAATGAGCAGTTCTTC.

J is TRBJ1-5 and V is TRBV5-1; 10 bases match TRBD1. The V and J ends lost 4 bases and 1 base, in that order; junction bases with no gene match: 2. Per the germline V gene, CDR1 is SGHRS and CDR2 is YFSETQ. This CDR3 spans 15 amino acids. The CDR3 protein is CASSKGQGSNQPQHF. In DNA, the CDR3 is TGCGCCAGCAGCAAGGGACAGGGGAGCAATCAGCCCCAGCATTTT.

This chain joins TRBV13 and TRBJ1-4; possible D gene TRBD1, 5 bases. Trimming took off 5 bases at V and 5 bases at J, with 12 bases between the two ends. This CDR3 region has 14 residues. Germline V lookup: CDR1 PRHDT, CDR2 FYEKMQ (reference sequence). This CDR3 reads CASSPRYRNEKLFF. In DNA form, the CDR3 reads TGTGCCAGCAGCCCCAGGTACAGGAATGAAAAACTGTTTTTT.

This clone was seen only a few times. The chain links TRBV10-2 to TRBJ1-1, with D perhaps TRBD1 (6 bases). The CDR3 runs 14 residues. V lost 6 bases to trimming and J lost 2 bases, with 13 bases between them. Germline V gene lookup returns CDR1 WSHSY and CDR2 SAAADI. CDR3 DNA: TGCGCCAGCAGAGGGGGAGTCACAAACACTGAAGCTTTCTTT. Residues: CASRGGVTNTEAFF.

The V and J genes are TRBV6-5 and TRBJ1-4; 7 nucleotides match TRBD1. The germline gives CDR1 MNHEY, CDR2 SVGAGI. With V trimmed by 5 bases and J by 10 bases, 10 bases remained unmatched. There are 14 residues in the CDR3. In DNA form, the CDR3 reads TGTGCCAGCAGTCAGGGGGGTGAGGCTGGAAAACTGTTTTTT. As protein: CASSQGGEAGKLFF.

CDR3 coding DNA: TGTGCCAGCAGCTTAGAAGGTGTCCCAGGGAATGGCTACACCTTC. This translates into CASSLEGVPGNGYTF. This chain links TRBV7-2 with TRBJ1-2; D might be TRBD1 (5 bases). This CDR3 has 15 amino acids. The V gene lost 1 base and the J gene lost 6 bases, with 15 bases spanning the gap. Germline CDR1 and CDR2: SGHTA and FQGNSA.

The CDR3 DNA reads as TGTGCCAGCAGCGTCCGGCTAGGTGAGCAGTTCTTC. Its translation is CASSVRLGEQFF. J is TRBJ2-1 and V is TRBV7-2; no definite D call. In germline, CDR1 is SGHTA, CDR2 FQGNSA. V lost 5 bases, J lost 9 bases, and 11 bases lay in between. The CDR3 totals 12 residues. The variable domain in full, completed from reference TRBV7-2 and TRBJ2-1, reads GAGVSQSPSNKVTEKGKDVELRCDPISGHTALYWYRQSLGQGLEFLIYFQGNSAPDKSGLPSDRFSAERTGGSVSTLTIQRTQQEDSAVYLCASSVRLGEQFFGPGTRLTVL.

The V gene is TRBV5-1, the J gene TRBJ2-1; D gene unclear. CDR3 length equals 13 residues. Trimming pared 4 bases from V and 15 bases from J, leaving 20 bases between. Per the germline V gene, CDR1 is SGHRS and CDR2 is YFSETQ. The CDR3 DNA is TGCGCCAGCAGCCTAGAAAGCCAGCCTCCCCGGTTCTTC. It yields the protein CASSLESQPPRFF.

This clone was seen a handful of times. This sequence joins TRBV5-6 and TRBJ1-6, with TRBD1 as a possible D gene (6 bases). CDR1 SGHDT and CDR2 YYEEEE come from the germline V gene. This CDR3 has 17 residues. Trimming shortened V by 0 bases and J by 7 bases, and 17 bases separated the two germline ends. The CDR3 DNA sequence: TGTGCCAGCAGCTTGGGGGGCGGGGGCCTACCAAATTCACCCCTCCACTTT. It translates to CASSLGGGGLPNSPLHF.

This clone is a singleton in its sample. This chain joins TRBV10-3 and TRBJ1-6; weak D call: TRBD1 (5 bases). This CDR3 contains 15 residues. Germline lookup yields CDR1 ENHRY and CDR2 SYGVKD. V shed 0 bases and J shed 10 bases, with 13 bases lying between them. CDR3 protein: CAISESEGRGSPLHF. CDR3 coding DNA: TGTGCCATCAGTGAGTCGGAAGGTAGGGGATCACCCCTCCACTTT.

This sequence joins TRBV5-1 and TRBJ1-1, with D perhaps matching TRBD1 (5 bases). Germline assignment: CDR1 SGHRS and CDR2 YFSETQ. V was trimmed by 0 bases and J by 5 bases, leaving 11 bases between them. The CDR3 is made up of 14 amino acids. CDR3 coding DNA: TGCGCCAGCAGCTTGGCTGCAGGGTTTACTGAAGCTTTCTTT. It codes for CASSLAAGFTEAFF.

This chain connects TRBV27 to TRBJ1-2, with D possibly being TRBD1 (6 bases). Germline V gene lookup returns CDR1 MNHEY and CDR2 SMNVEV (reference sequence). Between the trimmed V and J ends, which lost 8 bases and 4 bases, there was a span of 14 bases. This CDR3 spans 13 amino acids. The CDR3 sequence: CASGLGGAYGYTF. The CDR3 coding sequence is TGTGCCAGCGGCCTAGGGGGTGCCTATGGCTACACCTTC.

The chain's CDR3 is CASSTRQGPNQPQHF. The DNA of the CDR3 is TGTGCCAGCAGCACCAGACAGGGCCCCAATCAGCCCCAGCATTTT. This chain joins TRBV7-8 and TRBJ1-5, with 7 bases lining up with TRBD1. Germline V CDR1 and CDR2: SGHVS, FQNEAQ. CDR3 length: 15 amino acids. The junction had 7 bases not matched to a gene; V was cut back by 5 bases and J by 3 bases.

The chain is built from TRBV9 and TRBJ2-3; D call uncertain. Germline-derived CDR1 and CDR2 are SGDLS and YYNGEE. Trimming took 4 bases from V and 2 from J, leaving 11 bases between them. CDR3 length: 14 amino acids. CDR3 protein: CASSRNQVTDTQYF. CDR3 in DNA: TGTGCCAGCAGCCGTAACCAGGTCACAGATACGCAGTATTTT. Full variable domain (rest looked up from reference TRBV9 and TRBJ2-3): DSGVTQTPKHLITATGQRVTLRCSPRSGDLSVYWYQQSLDQGLQFLIQYYNGEERAKGNILERFSAQQFPDLHSELNLSSLELGDSALYFCASSRNQVTDTQYFGPGTRLTVL.

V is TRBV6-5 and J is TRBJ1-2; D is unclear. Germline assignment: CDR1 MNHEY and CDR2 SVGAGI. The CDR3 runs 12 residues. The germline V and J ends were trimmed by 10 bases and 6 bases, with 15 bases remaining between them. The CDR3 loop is CATSERLDGYTF. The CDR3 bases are TGTGCCACCTCCGAGCGTCTCGATGGCTACACCTTC.

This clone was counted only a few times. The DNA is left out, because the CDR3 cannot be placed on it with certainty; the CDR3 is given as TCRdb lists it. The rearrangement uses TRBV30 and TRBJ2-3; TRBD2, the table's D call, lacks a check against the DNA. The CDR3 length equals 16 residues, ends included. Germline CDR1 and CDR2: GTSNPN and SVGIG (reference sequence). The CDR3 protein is CAWSSVRGFATDTQYF.

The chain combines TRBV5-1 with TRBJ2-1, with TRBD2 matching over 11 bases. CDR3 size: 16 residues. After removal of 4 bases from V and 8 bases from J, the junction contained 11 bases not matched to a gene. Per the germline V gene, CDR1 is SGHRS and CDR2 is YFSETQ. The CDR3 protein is CASSPGTSGAIYEQFF. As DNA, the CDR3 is TGCGCCAGCAGCCCCGGGACTAGCGGAGCGATCTATGAGCAGTTCTTC.

The CDR3 DNA reads as TGTGCCAGTTCACTTAGCGTGGGCAGGAACACCGGGGAGCTGTTTTTT. Residues: CASSLSVGRNTGELFF. The rearrangement links TRBV7-9 to TRBJ2-2; possible D gene TRBD2, 5 bases. Per germline, CDR1 SEHNR and CDR2 FQNEAQ (reference sequence). The CDR3 has 16 residues. Trimming stripped 9 bases from V and 1 base from J, with 18 bases between.